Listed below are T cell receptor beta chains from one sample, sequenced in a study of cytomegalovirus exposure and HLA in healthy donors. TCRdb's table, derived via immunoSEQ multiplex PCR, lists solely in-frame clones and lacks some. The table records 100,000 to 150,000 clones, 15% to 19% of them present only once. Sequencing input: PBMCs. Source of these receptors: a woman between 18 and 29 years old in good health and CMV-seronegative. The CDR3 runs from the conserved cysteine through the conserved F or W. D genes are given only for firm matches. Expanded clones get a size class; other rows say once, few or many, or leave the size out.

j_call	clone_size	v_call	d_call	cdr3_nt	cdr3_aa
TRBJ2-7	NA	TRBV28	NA	TGTGCCAGCAGACGGCAGGCCTCCTACGAGCAGTACTTC	CASRRQASYEQYF
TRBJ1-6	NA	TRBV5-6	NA	TGTGCCAGCAGCTCGGGACAAGCTTATAATTCACCCCTCCACTTT	CASSSGQAYNSPLHF
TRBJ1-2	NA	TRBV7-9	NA	TGTGCCAGCAGCTTAGCTGGGGCAGTCGGCTACACCTTC	CASSLAGAVGYTF
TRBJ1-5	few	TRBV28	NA	TGTGCCAGCGACACAAGCAATCAGCCCCAGCATTTT	CASDTSNQPQHF
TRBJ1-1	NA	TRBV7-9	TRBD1	TGTGCCAGCAGACAATCGGACAGGGAGGCTGAAGCTTTCTTT	CASRQSDREAEAFF
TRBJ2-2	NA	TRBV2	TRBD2	TGTGCCAGCAGGGACCTAGCGGGAACGAACACCGGGGAGCTGTTTTTT	CASRDLAGTNTGELFF
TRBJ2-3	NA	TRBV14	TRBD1	TGTGCCAGCAGCCAAGACCGACAGGGACCCACAGATACGCAGTATTTT	CASSQDRQGPTDTQYF
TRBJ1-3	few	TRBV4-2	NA	TGTGCCAGCAGCCAAGTGCAGGGCACCTCTGGAAACACCATATATTTT	CASSQVQGTSGNTIYF
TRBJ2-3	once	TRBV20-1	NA	TGCAGTGCTAGTCATCCAGATACGCAGTATTTT	CSASHPDTQYF
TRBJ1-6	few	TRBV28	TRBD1	TGTGCCAGCTATCCGGGACAGCCTAATTCACCCCTCCACTTT	CASYPGQPNSPLHF
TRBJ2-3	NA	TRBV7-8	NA	TGTGCCAGCAGCTTAGACCCGAGGGCAGATACGCAGTATTTT	CASSLDPRADTQYF
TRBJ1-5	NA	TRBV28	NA	TGTGCCAGCAGTTTGCTAGGGACTGCGTTAACTAGCAATCAGCCCCAGCATTTT	CASSLLGTALTSNQPQHF
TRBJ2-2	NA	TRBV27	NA	TGTGCCAGCAGTTTTGTAGGGAGCGCCACCGGGGAGCTGTTTTTT	CASSFVGSATGELFF
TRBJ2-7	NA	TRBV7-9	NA	TGTGCCAGCAGCCCACGAGGAGGGTTGGACGAGCAGTACTTC	CASSPRGGLDEQYF
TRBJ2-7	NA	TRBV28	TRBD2	TGTGCCAGCAGTTTATGGGCGACCGGGGGGCTAGCGGGAGGTGGCGAGCAGTACTTC	CASSLWATGGLAGGGEQYF
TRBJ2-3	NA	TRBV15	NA	TGTGCCACCAGTCTAAATACAGGGTGGGGCACAGATACGCAGTATTTT	CATSLNTGWGTDTQYF
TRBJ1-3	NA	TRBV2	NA	TGTGCCAACGGCGGGGCTGGAAACACCATATATTTT	CANGGAGNTIYF
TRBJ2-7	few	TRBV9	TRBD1	TGTGCCAGCAGCGCTACCGGGACAGATGAGCAGTACTTC	CASSATGTDEQYF
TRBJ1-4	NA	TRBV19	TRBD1	TGTGCCAGTAGTATCTGGGACAGTGCCTATAATGAAAAACTGTTTTTT	CASSIWDSAYNEKLFF